This passage covers 13 T cell receptor beta chains from one sample sequenced in a study of blood T cell repertoires in COVID-19. Profiling relied on immunoSEQ multiplex PCR, and the TCRdb table lists in-frame clones only, not all of them. The table lists about 260,000 clones, 80% to 90% of them singletons. The material sequenced was peripheral blood. These receptors were collected from a man in his sixties with acute or convalescent COVID-19.

The chain couples TRBV28 to TRBJ2-7; no reliable D call. This CDR3 has 12 amino acids. CDR1 MDHEN and CDR2 SYDVKM come from the germline V gene. V shed 5 bases and J shed 4 bases, with 9 bases lying between them. The CDR3 DNA reads as TGTGCCAGCAGTCCCACCACATACGAGCAGTACTTC. It specifies CASSPTTYEQYF.

The chain carries TRBV28 and TRBJ2-7, with D tentatively TRBD2 (7 bases). The V gene lost 1 base and the J gene lost 2 bases, with 12 bases spanning the gap. This CDR3 contains 15 residues. Germline V gene lookup returns CDR1 MDHEN and CDR2 SYDVKM. The CDR3 DNA reads as TGTGCCAGCAGTTTATCGGCGGGGGCCCCCTACGAGCAGTACTTC. This encodes CASSLSAGAPYEQYF.

The chain is built from TRBV7-6 and TRBJ2-3; TRBD1 aligns across 7 bases. There are 15 residues in the CDR3. CDR1 and CDR2 (germline): SGHVS, FNYEAQ. With V trimmed by 1 base and J by 5 bases, 6 bases remained unmatched. The CDR3 here is CASSLGLGQLDTQYF. In DNA form, the CDR3 reads TGTGCCAGCAGCTTAGGGCTGGGACAGCTAGATACGCAGTATTTT.

V is TRBV10-3 and J is TRBJ1-5; possible D gene TRBD1, 6 bases. The germline V and J ends were trimmed by 7 bases and 5 bases, with 12 bases remaining between them. CDR1 and CDR2 (germline): ENHRY, SYGVKD. The CDR3 totals 13 residues. The DNA of the CDR3 is TGTGCCATCAATTGGGACAAAGATCAGCCCCAGCATTTT. It specifies CAINWDKDQPQHF.

The V gene is TRBV28, the J gene TRBJ2-7; possible D gene TRBD2, 5 bases. V was clipped by 5 bases and J by 12 bases, with 29 bases between them. CDR3 length: 16 residues. In germline, CDR1 is MDHEN, CDR2 SYDVKM. The CDR3 sequence is CASSTSTRAYEHNPYF. The CDR3 DNA follows: TGTGCCAGCAGTACCTCAACGAGGGCCTACGAGCACAACCCGTACTTC.

CDR3 region: CASSIGQGPTMDGYTF. CDR3 coding DNA: TGCGCCAGCAGCATTGGACAGGGTCCCACCATGGATGGCTACACCTTC. The chain has TRBV5-1 and TRBJ1-2; 8 bases align to TRBD1. Germline CDR1 and CDR2: SGHRS and YFSETQ. CDR3 length: 16 amino acids. Trimming removed 4 bases from V and 6 bases from J; junction bases left unmatched: 14.

The chain recombines TRBV21-1 with TRBJ1-6. TRBV21-1 is a documented pseudogene. The CDR3 length is 16 residues. The CDR3 here is CASNTQRVRKGSPLHF. CDR3 bases: TGTGCCAGCAACACCCAAAGAGTGAGGAAAGGTTCACCCCTCCACTTT.

CDR3 nucleotide sequence: TGCGCCAGCAGCTCTGGACAGGGCGCGATGACCGGGGAGCTGTTTTTT. Amino acid sequence: CASSSGQGAMTGELFF. This chain links TRBV5-1 with TRBJ2-2; 8 bases map to TRBD1. This CDR3 is built from 16 residues. V shed 3 bases and J 5 bases; nucleotides not matched to a gene: 9. Germline V lookup: CDR1 SGHRS, CDR2 YFSETQ.

This rearrangement joins TRBV27 to TRBJ2-7; no definite D call. The CDR3 length is 11 residues. CDR1 and CDR2 from the germline V gene are MNHEY and SMNVEV (reference sequence). Trimming removed 2 bases at V and 10 bases at J, with 9 bases between. CDR3 region: CASSLGPHQYF. DNA for the CDR3: TGTGCCAGCAGTTTAGGGCCTCACCAGTACTTC.

The chain links TRBV4-3 to TRBJ1-2, with 7 nucleotides matching TRBD1. V lost 2 bases and J lost 4; bases outside the gene matches: 4. Per germline, CDR1 LGHNA and CDR2 YSLEER. This CDR3 has 14 amino acids. CDR3 residues: CASSQTGQFYGYTF. CDR3 DNA: TGCGCCAGCAGCCAAACGGGACAGTTCTATGGCTACACCTTC.

This clone appeared once. The rearrangement joins TRBV7-8 to TRBJ2-5; D not certain. V was pared by 5 bases and J by 0 bases, with 10 bases between. This CDR3 has 14 residues. In germline, CDR1 is SGHVS, CDR2 FQNEAQ. The CDR3, as DNA: TGTGCCAGCAGCCCAACCCAGTACCAAGAGACCCAGTACTTC. This encodes CASSPTQYQETQYF.

The chain couples TRBV7-9 to TRBJ2-5, with TRBD1 matching 7 bases. The CDR3 extends over 16 amino acids. Germline CDR1 SEHNR, CDR2 FQNEAQ (reference sequence). V lost 2 bases and J lost 0; bases outside the gene matches: 6. The DNA of the CDR3 is TGTGCCAGCAGCTTAAGAGCGACAGGGAACCAAGAGACCCAGTACTTC. This codes for CASSLRATGNQETQYF.

The V gene is TRBV6-5, the J gene TRBJ1-3; D unclear. The CDR3 has 11 amino acids. CDR1 and CDR2 from the germline V gene are MNHEY and SVGAGI. Trimming pared 6 bases from V and 4 bases from J, leaving 4 bases between. This CDR3 reads CASSRGNTIYF. The CDR3 DNA sequence: TGTGCCAGCAGCCGGGGAAACACCATATATTTT.